This T cell receptor beta chain was found in a study of chemoradiotherapy in HPV16-positive cancers. Study information: Candidate HPV-specific T-cell clones and common TCR motifs came from functional assays in two HPV16-positive patients. The study, taken as a whole, reports: Non-HPV-specific T cells did not expand in tumors during treatment, whereas candidate HPV-specific clones and E7-related motifs did. Functional assays defining HPV-specific T cells used only a couple of HPV16-positive patients.

Sequencing used immunoSEQ multiplex PCR; TCRdb keeps in-frame clones, though not all of them. The sample holds roughly 6,200 clones, around 83% seen once. The table lists this clone with a count of one. Its antigen remains unknown. The junction had 9 bases not matched to a gene; V was cut back by 4 bases and J by 1 base. The CDR3 is 16 amino acids. Germline V lookup: CDR1 SGHRS, CDR2 YFSETQ. The TCR originated in a human donor with HPV-associated anogenital cancer. The source material was tumor tissue, sampled from a patient who underwent chemoradiotherapy. The chain combines TRBV5-1 with TRBJ2-7; 9 bases line up with TRBD2. CDR3 sequence: CASSPGGGEGSYEQYF. CDR3 in DNA: TGCGCCAGCAGCCCTGGCGGGGGGGAGGGATCCTACGAGCAGTACTTC.